This T cell receptor (beta chain) was recovered during a study of human T cells and chemical hapten exposure. Time point given: patch test 1, 2 weeks after DPC sensitization. Described treatment: therapeutic diphenylcyclopropenone sensitization with weekly scalp DPC. The study used a library that attached unique molecular identifiers to individual cDNA molecules. In TCRdb, the RACE reads were re-called with MiXCR into one record per CDR3 protein. The sample comprises around 75,000 distinct CDR3 sequences, 12% of which are singletons, and 3.5% rests with the top ten. Trimming cost V 3 bases and J 7 bases, with 9 bases left between them. The CDR3 totals 13 residues. Germline V CDR1 and CDR2: MNHEY, SMNVEV (reference sequence). Many counts were recorded for this clonotype.

The starting material was whole blood, obtained in connection with sensitization to the hapten diphenylcyclopropenone (DPC). This rearrangement joins TRBV27 to TRBJ2-2; D is perhaps TRBD2 (6 bases). This receptor was identified in a woman aged 55-70 years with alopecia areata. Some clones in this sample may be carry-over from other donors' samples. The CDR3 DNA is TGTGCCAGCAGTTTCTTGGGAGGCGGGGAGCTGTTTTTT. Its translation is CASSFLGGGELFF.